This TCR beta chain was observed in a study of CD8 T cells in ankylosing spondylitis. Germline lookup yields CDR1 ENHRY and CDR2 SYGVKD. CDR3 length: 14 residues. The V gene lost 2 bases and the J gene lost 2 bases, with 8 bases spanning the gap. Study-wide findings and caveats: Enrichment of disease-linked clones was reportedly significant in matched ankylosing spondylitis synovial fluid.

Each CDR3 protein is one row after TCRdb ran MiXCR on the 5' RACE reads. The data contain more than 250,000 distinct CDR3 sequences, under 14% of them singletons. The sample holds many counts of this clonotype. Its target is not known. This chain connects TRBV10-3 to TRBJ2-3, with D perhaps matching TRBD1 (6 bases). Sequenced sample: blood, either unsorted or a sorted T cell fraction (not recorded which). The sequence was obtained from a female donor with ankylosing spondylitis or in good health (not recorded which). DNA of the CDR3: TGTGCCATCAGTGAGGTGGGGGCCACAGATACGCAGTATTTT. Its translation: CAISEVGATDTQYF.